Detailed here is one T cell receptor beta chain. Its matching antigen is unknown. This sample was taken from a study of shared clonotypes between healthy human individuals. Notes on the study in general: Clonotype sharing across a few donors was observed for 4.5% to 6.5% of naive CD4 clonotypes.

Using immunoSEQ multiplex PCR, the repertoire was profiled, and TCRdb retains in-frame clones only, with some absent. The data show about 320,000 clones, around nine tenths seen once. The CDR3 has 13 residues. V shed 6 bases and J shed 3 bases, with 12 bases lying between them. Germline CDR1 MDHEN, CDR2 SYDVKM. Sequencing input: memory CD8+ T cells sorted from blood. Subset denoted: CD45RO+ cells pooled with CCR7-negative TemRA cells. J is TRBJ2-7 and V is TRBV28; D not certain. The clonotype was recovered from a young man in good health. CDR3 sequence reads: CASSPESVYEQYF. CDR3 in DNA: TGTGCCAGCAGCCCAGAGTCCGTCTACGAGCAGTACTTC.